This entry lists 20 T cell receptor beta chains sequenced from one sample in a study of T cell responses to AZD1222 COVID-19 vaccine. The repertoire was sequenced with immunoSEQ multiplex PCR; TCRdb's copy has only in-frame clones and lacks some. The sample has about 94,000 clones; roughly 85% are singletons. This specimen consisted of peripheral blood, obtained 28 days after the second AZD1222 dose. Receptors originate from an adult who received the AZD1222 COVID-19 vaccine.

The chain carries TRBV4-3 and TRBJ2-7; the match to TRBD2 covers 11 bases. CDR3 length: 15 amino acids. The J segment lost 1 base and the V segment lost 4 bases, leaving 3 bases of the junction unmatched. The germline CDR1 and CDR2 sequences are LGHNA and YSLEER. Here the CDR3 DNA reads TGCGCCAGCAGCCGGGGACTAGCGGAGTCCTACGAGCAGTACTTC. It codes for CASSRGLAESYEQYF.

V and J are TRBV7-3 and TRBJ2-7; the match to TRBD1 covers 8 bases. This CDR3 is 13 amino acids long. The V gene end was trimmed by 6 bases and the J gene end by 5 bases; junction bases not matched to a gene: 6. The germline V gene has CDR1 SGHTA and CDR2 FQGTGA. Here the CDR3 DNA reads TGTGCCAGCAGTCCGGGGACAGGAGACGAGCAGTACTTC. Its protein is CASSPGTGDEQYF.

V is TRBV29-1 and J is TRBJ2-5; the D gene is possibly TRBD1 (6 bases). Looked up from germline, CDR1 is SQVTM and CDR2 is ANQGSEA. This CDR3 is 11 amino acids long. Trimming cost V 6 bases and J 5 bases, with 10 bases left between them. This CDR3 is CSVGAMETQYF. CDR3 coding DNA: TGCAGCGTGGGGGCCATGGAGACCCAGTACTTC. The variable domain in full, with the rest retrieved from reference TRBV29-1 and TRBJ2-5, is SAVISQKPSRDICQRGTSLTIQCQVDSQVTMMFWYRQQPGQSLTLIATANQGSEATYESGFVIDKFPISRPNLTFSTLTVSNMSPEDSSIYLCSVGAMETQYFGPGTRLLVL.

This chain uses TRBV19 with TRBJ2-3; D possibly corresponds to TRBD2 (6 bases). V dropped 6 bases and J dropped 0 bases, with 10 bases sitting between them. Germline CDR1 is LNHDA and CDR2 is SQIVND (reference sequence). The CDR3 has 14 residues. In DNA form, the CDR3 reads TGTGCCAGTAGGAGGGACTCCAGCACAGATACGCAGTATTTT. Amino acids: CASRRDSSTDTQYF.

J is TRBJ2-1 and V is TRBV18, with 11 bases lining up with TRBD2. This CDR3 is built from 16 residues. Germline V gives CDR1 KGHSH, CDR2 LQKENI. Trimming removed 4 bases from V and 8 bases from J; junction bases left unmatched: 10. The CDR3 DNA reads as TGTGCCAGCTCACGCCAGACTAGCGGGATTTCATATGAGCAGTTCTTC. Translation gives CASSRQTSGISYEQFF.

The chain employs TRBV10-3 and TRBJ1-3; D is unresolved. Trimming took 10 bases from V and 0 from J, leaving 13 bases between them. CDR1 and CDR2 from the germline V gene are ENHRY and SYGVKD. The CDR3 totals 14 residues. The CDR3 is CATLRTYSGNTIYF. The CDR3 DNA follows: TGTGCCACTCTCCGGACTTACTCTGGAAACACCATATATTTT.

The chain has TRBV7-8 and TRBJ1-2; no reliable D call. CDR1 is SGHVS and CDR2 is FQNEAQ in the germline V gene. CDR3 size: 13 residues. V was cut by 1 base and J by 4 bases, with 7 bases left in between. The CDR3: CASSLGGSYGYTF. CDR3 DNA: TGTGCCAGCAGCTTAGGAGGGAGCTATGGCTACACCTTC.

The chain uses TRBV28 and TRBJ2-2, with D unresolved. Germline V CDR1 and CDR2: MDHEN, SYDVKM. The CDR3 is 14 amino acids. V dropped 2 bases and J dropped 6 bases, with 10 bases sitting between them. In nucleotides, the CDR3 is TGTGCCAGCAGTTTAATAGTTATACCCGGGGAGCTGTTTTTT. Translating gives CASSLIVIPGELFF.

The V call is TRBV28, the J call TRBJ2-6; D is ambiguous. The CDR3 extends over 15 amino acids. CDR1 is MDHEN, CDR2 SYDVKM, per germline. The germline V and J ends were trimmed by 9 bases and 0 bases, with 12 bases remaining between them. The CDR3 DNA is TGTGCCAGTATGCCATTAGGCTCTGGGGCCAACGTCCTGACTTTC. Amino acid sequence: CASMPLGSGANVLTF. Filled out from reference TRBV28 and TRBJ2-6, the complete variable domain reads DVKVTQSSRYLVKRTGEKVFLECVQDMDHENMFWYRQDPGLGLRLIYFSYDVKMKEKGDIPEGYSVSREKKERFSLILESASTNQTSMYLCASMPLGSGANVLTFGAGSRLTVL.

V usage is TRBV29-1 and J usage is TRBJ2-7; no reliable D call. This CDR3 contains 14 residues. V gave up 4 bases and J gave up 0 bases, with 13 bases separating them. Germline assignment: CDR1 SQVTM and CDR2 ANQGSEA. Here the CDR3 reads CSVGGNTVSYEQYF. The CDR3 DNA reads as TGCAGCGTTGGGGGTAACACCGTCTCCTACGAGCAGTACTTC.

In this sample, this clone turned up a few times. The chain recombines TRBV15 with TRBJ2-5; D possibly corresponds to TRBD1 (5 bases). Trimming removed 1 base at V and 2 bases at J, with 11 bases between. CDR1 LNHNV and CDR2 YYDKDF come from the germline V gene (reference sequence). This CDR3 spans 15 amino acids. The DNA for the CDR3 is TGTGCCACCAGCAGAGCCCGGACACGGCAAGAGACCCAGTACTTC. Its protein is CATSRARTRQETQYF. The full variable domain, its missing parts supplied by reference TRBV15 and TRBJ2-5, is DAMVIQNPRYQVTQFGKPVTLSCSQTLNHNVMYWYQQKSSQAPKLLFHYYDKDFNNEADTPDNFQSRRPNTSFCFLDIRSPGLGDTAMYLCATSRARTRQETQYFGPGTRLLVL.

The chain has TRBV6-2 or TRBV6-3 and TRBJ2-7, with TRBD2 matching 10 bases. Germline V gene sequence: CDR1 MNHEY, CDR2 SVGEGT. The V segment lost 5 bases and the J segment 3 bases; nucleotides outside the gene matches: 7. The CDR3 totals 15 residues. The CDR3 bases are TGTGCCAGCAGTGACCCGAGCGGGAGGGGCTACGAGCAGTACTTC. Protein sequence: CASSDPSGRGYEQYF.

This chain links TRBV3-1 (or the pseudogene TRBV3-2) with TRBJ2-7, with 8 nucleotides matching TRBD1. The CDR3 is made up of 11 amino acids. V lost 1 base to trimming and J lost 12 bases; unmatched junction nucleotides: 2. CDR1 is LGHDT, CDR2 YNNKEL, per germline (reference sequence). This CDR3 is CASSQGTGMYF. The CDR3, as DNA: TGTGCCAGCAGCCAAGGGACAGGGATGTACTTC.

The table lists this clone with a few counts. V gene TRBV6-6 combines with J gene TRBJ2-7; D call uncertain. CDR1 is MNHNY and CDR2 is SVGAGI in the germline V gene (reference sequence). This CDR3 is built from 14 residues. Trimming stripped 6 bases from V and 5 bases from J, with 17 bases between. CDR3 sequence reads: CASSLRALGDEQYF. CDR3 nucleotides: TGTGCCAGCAGCCTACGGGCCCTGGGTGACGAGCAGTACTTC.

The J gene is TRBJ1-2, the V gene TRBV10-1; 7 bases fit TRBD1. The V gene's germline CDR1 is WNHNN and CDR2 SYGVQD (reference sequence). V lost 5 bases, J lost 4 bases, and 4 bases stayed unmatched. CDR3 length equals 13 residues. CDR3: CASSNGDSYGYTF. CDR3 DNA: TGCGCCAGCAGTAATGGGGACAGCTATGGCTACACCTTC.

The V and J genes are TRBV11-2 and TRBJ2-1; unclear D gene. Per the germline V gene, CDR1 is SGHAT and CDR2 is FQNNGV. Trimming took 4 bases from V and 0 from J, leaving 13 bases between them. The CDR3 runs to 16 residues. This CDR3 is CASSSPRGSSYNEQFF. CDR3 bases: TGTGCCAGCAGCTCCCCCCGCGGAAGCTCCTACAATGAGCAGTTCTTC.

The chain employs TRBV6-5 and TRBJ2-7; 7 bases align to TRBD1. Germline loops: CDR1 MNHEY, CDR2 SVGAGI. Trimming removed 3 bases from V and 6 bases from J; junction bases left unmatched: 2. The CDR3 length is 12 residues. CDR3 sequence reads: CASSYTGVEQYF. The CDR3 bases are TGTGCCAGCAGTTATACAGGGGTCGAGCAGTACTTC.

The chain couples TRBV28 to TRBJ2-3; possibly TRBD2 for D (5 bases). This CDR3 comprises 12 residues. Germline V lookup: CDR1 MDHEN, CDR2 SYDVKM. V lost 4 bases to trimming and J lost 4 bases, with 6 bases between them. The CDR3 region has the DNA TGTGCCAGCAGTTCGAGGGCAGATACGCAGTATTTT. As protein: CASSSRADTQYF.

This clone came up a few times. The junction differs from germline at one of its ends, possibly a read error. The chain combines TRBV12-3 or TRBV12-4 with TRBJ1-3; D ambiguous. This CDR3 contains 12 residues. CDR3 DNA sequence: TGTGCCAGCAGTTCCCGAGGGCCCTCCGAAGCCTTT. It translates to CASSSRGPSEAF.

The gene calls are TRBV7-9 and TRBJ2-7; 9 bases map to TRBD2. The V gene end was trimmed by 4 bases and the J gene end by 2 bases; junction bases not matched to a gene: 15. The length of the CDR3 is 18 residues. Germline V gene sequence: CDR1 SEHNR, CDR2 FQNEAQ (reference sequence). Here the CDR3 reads CASSSPRRSSGGPYEQYF. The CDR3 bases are TGTGCCAGCAGCTCCCCCCGACGGAGTAGCGGGGGCCCCTACGAGCAGTACTTC.